The present TCR beta chain was sequenced within a study of OX40 agonist ivuxolimab in advanced cancers. The ends lost 2 bases at V and 6 bases at J; junction bases unmatched: 9. Germline lookup yields CDR1 LNHDA and CDR2 SQIVND (reference sequence). The CDR3 contains 15 residues. Libraries were prepared by immunoSEQ multiplex PCR; TCRdb keeps only in-frame clonotypes and omits some of them. The repertoire holds 50,000 to 80,000 clones, about 86% seen once, with approximately 2% in the top ten. The receptor was derived from an adult with an advanced solid tumor such as melanoma, head and neck, liver or kidney cancer. Sequenced here: CD4+ or CD8+ T cells sorted from blood, sampled in a trial of the OX40 agonist ivuxolimab. The rearrangement joins TRBV19 to TRBJ2-7, with TRBD1 matching 8 bases. CDR3 loop: CASSISGQGGGEQYF. In DNA form, the CDR3 reads TGTGCCAGTAGTATAAGCGGACAGGGAGGTGGCGAGCAGTACTTC.